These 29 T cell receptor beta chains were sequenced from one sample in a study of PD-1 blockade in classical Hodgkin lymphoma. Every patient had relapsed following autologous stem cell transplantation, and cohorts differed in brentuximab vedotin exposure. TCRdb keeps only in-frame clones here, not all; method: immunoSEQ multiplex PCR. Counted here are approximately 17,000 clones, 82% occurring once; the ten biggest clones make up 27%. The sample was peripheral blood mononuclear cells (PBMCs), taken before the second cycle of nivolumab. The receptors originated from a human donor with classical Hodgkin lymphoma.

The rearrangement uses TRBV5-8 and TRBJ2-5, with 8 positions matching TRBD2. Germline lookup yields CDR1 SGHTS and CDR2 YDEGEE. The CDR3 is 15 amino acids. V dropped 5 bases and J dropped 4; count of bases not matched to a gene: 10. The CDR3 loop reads CASRNPGGALETQYF. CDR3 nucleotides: TGTGCCAGCAGAAATCCCGGGGGGGCCTTAGAGACCCAGTACTTC.

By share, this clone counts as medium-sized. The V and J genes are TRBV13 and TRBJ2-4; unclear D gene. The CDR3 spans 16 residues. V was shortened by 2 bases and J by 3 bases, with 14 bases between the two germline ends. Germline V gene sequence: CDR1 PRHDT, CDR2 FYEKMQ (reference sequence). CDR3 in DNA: TGTGCCAGCAGCTTAAGTGTTGGGGTCGTCAAAAACATTCAGTACTTC. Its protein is CASSLSVGVVKNIQYF.

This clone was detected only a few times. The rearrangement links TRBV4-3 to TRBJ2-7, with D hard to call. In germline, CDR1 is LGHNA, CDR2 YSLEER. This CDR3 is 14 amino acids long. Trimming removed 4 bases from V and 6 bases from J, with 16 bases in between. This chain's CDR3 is CASSPGPATGEQYF. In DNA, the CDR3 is TGCGCCAGCAGCCCCGGACCGGCAACTGGCGAGCAGTACTTC.

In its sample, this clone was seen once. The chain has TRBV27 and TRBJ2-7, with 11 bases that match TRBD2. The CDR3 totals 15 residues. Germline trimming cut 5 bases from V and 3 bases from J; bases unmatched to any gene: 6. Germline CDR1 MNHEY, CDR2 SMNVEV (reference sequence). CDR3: CASSIGTSGLYEQYF. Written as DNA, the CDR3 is TGTGCCAGCAGTATAGGGACTAGCGGCCTCTACGAGCAGTACTTC.

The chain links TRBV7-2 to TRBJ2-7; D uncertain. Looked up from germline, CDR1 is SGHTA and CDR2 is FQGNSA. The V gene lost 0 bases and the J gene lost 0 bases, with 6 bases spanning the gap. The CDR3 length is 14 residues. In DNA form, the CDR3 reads TGTGCCAGCAGCTTAGCGGCCGGCTCCTACGAGCAGTACTTC. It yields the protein CASSLAAGSYEQYF. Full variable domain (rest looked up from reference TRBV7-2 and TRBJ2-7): GAGVSQSPSNKVTEKGKDVELRCDPISGHTALYWYRQSLGQGLEFLIYFQGNSAPDKSGLPSDRFSAERTGGSVSTLTIQRTQQEDSAVYLCASSLAAGSYEQYFGPGTRLTVT.

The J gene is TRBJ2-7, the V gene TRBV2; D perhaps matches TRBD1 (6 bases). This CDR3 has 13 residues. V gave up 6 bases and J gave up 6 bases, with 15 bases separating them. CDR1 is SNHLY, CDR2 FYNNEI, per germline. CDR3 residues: CASRGTRGFEQYF. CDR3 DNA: TGTGCCAGCAGAGGGACAAGGGGCTTCGAGCAGTACTTC.

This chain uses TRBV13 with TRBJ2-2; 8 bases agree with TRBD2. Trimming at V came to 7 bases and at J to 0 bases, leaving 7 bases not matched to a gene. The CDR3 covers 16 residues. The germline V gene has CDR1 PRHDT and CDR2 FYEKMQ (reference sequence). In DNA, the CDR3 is TGTGCCAGCAACCGTCGGGGGGGCCCGAACACCGGGGAGCTGTTTTTT. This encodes CASNRRGGPNTGELFF.

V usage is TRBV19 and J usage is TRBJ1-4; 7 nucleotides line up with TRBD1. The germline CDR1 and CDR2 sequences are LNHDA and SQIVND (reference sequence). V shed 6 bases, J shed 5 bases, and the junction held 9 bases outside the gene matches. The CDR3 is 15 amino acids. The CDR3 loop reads CASSVTGVWNEKLFF. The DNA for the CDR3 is TGTGCCAGTAGCGTTACAGGGGTATGGAATGAAAAACTGTTTTTT.

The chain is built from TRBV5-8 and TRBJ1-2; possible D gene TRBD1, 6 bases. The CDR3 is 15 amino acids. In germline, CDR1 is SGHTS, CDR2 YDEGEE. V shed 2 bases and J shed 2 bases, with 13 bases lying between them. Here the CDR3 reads CASSFNLGGNYGYTF. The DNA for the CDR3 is TGTGCCAGCAGCTTTAACTTAGGGGGAAACTATGGCTACACCTTC.

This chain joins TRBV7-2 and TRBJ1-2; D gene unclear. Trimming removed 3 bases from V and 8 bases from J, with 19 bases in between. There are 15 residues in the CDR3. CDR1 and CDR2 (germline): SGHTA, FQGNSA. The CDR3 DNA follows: TGTGCCAGCAGCTTTTTTGCCCCGGGCCTTGGCGGCTACACCTTC. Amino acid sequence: CASSFFAPGLGGYTF.

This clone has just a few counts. The CDR3 nucleotides read TGTGCCAGCAGCATTGGCGGGGGGACCCAAGAGACCCAGTACTTC. It codes for CASSIGGGTQETQYF. The V gene is TRBV7-3, the J gene TRBJ2-5; TRBD2 matches 8 bases. The CDR3 length is 15 residues. The germline V gene has CDR1 SGHTA and CDR2 FQGTGA. Trimming cost V 5 bases and J 1 base; bases outside gene matches: 6.

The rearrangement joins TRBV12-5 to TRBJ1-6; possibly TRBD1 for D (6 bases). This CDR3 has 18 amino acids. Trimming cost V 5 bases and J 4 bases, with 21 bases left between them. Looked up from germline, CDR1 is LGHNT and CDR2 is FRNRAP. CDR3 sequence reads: CASGLFDGQWGYNSPLHF. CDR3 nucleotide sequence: TGTGCTAGTGGTCTGTTTGACGGACAGTGGGGTTATAATTCACCCCTCCACTTT.

The CDR3, as DNA: TGTGCCAGCGGCACAGTAAGACAGGGGGCTATTAGGTACGAGCAGTACTTC. Residues: CASGTVRQGAIRYEQYF. The V and J genes are TRBV28 and TRBJ2-7; 10 bases are shared with TRBD1. CDR3 length equals 17 residues. V gave up 8 bases and J gave up 4 bases; unmatched junction bases: 17. Per germline, CDR1 MDHEN and CDR2 SYDVKM. Supplemented by reference TRBV28 and TRBJ2-7, the full variable domain reads DVKVTQSSRYLVKRTGEKVFLECVQDMDHENMFWYRQDPGLGLRLIYFSYDVKMKEKGDIPEGYSVSREKKERFSLILESASTNQTSMYLCASGTVRQGAIRYEQYFGPGTRLTVT.

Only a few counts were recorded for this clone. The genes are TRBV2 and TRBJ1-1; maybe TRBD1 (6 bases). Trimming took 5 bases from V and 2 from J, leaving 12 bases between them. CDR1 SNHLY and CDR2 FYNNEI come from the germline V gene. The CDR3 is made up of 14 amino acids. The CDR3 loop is CASSRRTDNTEAFF. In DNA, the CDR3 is TGTGCCAGCAGTCGGAGGACAGATAACACTGAAGCTTTCTTT.

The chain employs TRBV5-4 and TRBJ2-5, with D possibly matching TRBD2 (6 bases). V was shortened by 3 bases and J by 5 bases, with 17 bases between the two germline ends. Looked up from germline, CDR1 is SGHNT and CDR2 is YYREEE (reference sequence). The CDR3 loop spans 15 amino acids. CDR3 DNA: TGTGCCAGCAGCTCGGGAGTCAATCCTGCGGAGACCCAGTACTTC. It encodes CASSSGVNPAETQYF.

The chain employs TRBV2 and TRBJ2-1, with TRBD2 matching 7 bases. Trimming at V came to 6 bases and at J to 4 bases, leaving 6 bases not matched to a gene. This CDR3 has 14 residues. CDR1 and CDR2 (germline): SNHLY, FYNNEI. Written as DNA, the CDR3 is TGTGCCAGCAGGACCGAGCGGGGATACAATGAGCAGTTCTTC. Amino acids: CASRTERGYNEQFF.

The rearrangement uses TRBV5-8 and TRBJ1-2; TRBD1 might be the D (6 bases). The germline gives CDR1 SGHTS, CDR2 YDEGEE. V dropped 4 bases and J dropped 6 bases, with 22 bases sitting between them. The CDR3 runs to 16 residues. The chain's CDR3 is CASSQRDKRRENGYTF. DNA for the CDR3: TGTGCCAGCAGCCAGCGGGACAAGCGAAGGGAGAATGGCTACACCTTC. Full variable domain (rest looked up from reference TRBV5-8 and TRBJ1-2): EAGVTQSPTHLIKTRGQQATLRCSPISGHTSVYWYQQALGLGLQFLLWYDEGEERNRGNFPPRFSGRQFPNYSSELNVNALELEDSALYLCASSQRDKRRENGYTFGSGTRLTVV.

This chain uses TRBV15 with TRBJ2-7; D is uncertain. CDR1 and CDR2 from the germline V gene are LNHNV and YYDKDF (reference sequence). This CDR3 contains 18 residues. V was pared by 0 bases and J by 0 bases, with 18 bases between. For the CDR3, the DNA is TGTGCCACCAGCAGAGACGTAAGCCGACCATATAGCTCCTACGAGCAGTACTTC. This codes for CATSRDVSRPYSSYEQYF.

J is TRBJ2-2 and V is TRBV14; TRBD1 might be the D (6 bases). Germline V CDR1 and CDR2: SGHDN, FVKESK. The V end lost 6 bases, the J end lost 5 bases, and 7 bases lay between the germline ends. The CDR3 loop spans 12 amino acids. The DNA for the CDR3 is TGTGCCAGCAGAAGGGGGACCGGGGAGCTGTTTTTT. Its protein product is CASRRGTGELFF.

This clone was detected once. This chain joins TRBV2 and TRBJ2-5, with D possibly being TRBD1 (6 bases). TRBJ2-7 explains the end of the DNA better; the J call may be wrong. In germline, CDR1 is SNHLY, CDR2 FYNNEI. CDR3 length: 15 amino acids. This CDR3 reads CASSERGTGPYEQYF. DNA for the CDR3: TGTGCCAGCAGTGAGAGGGGGACGGGGCCCTACGAGCAGTACTTC.

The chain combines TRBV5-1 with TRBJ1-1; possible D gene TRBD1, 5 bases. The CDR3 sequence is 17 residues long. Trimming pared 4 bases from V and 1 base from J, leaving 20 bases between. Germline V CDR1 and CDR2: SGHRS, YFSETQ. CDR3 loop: CASSPKSGFMWNTEAFF. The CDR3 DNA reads TGCGCCAGCAGCCCGAAATCAGGGTTTATGTGGAACACTGAAGCTTTCTTT.

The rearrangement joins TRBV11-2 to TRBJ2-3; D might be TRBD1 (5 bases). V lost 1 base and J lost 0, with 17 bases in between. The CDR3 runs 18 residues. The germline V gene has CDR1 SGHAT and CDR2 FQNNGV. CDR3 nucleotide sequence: TGTGCCAGCAGCTTAGGCCCAAGGGGCGGCGCTAGCACAGATACGCAGTATTTT. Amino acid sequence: CASSLGPRGGASTDTQYF.

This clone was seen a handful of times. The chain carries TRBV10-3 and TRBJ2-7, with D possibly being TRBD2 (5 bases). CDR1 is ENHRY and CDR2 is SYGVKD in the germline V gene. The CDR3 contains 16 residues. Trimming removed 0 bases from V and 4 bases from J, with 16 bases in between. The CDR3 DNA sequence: TGTGCCATCAGTGAGTCCCCCGCATCCGGCGGGTACGAGCAGTACTTC. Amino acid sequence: CAISESPASGGYEQYF.

This chain's CDR3 is CASSLGPSNQPQHF. The CDR3 nucleotides are TGTGCCAGCAGCCTCGGCCCTAGCAATCAGCCCCAGCATTTT. The chain employs TRBV7-2 and TRBJ1-5; D is uncertain. Per the germline V gene, CDR1 is SGHTA and CDR2 is FQGNSA. There are 14 residues in the CDR3. V was pared by 5 bases and J by 0 bases, with 8 bases between. The whole variable domain, filled in from reference TRBV7-2 and TRBJ1-5, reads GAGVSQSPSNKVTEKGKDVELRCDPISGHTALYWYRQSLGQGLEFLIYFQGNSAPDKSGLPSDRFSAERTGGSVSTLTIQRTQQEDSAVYLCASSLGPSNQPQHFGDGTRLSIL.

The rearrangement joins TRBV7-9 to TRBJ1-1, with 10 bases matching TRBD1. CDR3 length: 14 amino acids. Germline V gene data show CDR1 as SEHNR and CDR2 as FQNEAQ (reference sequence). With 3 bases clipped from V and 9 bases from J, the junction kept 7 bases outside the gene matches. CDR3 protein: CASSLGDRGDQAFF. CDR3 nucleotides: TGTGCCAGCAGCTTGGGGGACAGGGGAGACCAAGCTTTCTTT.

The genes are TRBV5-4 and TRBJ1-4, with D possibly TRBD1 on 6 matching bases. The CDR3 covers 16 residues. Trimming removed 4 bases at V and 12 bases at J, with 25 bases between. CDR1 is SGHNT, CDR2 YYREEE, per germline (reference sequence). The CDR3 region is CASSQLTGGARRELFF. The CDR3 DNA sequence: TGTGCCAGCAGCCAGCTGACAGGCGGGGCAAGGAGGGAACTGTTTTTT. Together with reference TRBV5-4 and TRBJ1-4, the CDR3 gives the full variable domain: ETGVTQSPTHLIKTRGQQVTLRCSSQSGHNTVSWYQQALGQGPQFIFQYYREEENGRGNFPPRFSGLQFPNYSSELNVNALELDDSALYLCASSQLTGGARRELFFGSGTQLSVL.

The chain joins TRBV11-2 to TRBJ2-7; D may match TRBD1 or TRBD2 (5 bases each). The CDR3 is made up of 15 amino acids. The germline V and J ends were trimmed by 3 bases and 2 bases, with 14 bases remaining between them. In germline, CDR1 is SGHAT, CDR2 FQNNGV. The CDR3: CASSFHRGETYEQYF. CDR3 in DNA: TGTGCCAGCAGCTTCCATCGAGGGGAAACCTACGAGCAGTACTTC.

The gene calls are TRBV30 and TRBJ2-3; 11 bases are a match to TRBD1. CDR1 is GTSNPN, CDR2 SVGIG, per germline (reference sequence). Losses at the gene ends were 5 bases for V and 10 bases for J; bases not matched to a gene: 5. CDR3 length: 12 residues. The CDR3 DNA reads TGTGCCTGGGGACGGACAGGGGGCTCGCAGTATTTT. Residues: CAWGRTGGSQYF.

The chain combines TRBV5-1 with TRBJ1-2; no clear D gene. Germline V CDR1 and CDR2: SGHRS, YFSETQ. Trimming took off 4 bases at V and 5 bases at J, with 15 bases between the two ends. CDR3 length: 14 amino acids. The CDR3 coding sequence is TGCGCCAGCAGCCCCACAGTAGTAGGGTATGGCTACACCTTC. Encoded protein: CASSPTVVGYGYTF.